Here is one T cell receptor (beta chain) with its context. Its specificity is not known. In germline, CDR1 is ENHRY, CDR2 SYGVKD. The CDR3 runs 16 residues. The V end was cut by 0 bases, the J end by 7 bases, with 16 bases between. The data originate from a study of cytomegalovirus exposure and HLA in healthy donors. The PCR was carried out with 60 Vbeta primers and 13 Jbeta primers. TCRdb keeps only in-frame clones here, not all; method: immunoSEQ multiplex PCR. The sample records some 62,000 clones, more than 75% being singletons. General study findings and limits: Productive status was seen about 90% or about 30% of the time for most TCR beta V segments in an earlier analysis. It was only CMV serostatus that was available as immune exposure information. The dataset shows that most TCR sequences were rare, while some public TCRs occurred in many donors. As a later analysis showed, a missense DCLRE1C variant was linked to trimming of TCR beta V- and J-genes.

The sequence came from a man aged 18 to 30 in good health and CMV-seronegative. This chain uses TRBV10-3 with TRBJ2-1; TRBD2 is a possible D gene (5 bases). The sequenced sample consisted of PBMCs. The CDR3, as DNA: TGTGCCATCAGTGAGTCGGGAGACTCCCTAGGGAATGAGCAGTTCTTC. Translated: CAISESGDSLGNEQFF.